Below are 20 T cell receptor beta chains sequenced from a single sample in a study of T cells after posttransplantation cyclophosphamide. Clones were read by immunoSEQ multiplex PCR, and TCRdb kept only the in-frame ones, dropping some. The sample lists around 17,000 clones, roughly nine tenths occurring once. Cyclophosphamide on days +3 and +4 followed busulfan-fludarabine conditioning and a marrow graft. Sample: CD4+ T cells sorted from blood, taken after allogeneic stem cell transplant with posttransplant cyclophosphamide. These receptors all stem from a male patient aged 55 to 70 who received an allogeneic stem cell transplant from a related donor and was CMV-positive. Some T cells could come from the graft donor.

The chain joins TRBV11-2 to TRBJ1-6; tentatively, D is TRBD1 (5 bases). This CDR3 is 16 amino acids long. The germline V gene has CDR1 SGHAT and CDR2 FQNNGV. Trimming removed 4 bases at V and 1 base at J, with 11 bases between. CDR3 loop: CASSSTRGSYNSPLHF. Written as DNA, the CDR3 is TGTGCCAGCAGCTCGACCCGGGGGTCCTATAATTCACCCCTCCACTTT.

The gene calls are TRBV10-3 and TRBJ2-3; the D gene is possibly TRBD1 (5 bases). This CDR3 region has 14 residues. V gave up 7 bases and J gave up 0 bases, with 11 bases separating them. Germline V CDR1 and CDR2: ENHRY, SYGVKD. The CDR3 DNA reads TGTGCCATCAAGACAGTCTTGAGCACAGATACGCAGTATTTT. Encoded protein: CAIKTVLSTDTQYF.

V usage is TRBV4-2 and J usage is TRBJ2-1, with TRBD1 as a possible D gene (6 bases). This CDR3 spans 14 amino acids. The germline V gene encodes CDR1 LGHNA and CDR2 YNFKEQ. V shed 1 base and J shed 8 bases, with 12 bases lying between them. The CDR3: CASSQGQDWDEQFF. CDR3 nucleotide sequence: TGTGCCAGCAGCCAAGGACAGGACTGGGATGAGCAGTTCTTC.

The rearrangement links TRBV28 to TRBJ2-5; D is uncertain. This CDR3 contains 13 residues. The germline V gene has CDR1 MDHEN and CDR2 SYDVKM. V dropped 8 bases and J dropped 4 bases, with 14 bases sitting between them. The CDR3, as DNA: TGTGCCAGCTGGGCCAGGTACGGAGAGACCCAGTACTTC. Amino acids: CASWARYGETQYF.

The J gene is TRBJ2-5, the V gene TRBV5-1, with 7 bases that match TRBD2. The CDR3 extends over 14 amino acids. Per germline, CDR1 SGHRS and CDR2 YFSETQ. V gave up 4 bases and J gave up 2 bases; unmatched junction bases: 5. The CDR3 DNA is TGCGCCAGCAGCACGGGACTACCACAAGAGACCCAGTACTTC. Its protein is CASSTGLPQETQYF.

The rearrangement uses TRBV4-1 and TRBJ1-2; the D is unclear. The V end was cut by 0 bases, the J end by 5 bases, with 10 bases between. Germline CDR1 reads MGHRA; CDR2 reads YSYEKL. This CDR3 contains 14 residues. In DNA form, the CDR3 reads TGCGCCAGCAGCCAAGAGGGTCCGGGGTATGGCTACACCTTC. This sequence encodes CASSQEGPGYGYTF.

The chain links TRBV9 to TRBJ2-5, with a tentative D call TRBD1 (6 bases). Germline V gene lookup returns CDR1 SGDLS and CDR2 YYNGEE. Trimming removed 3 bases from V and 1 base from J, with 13 bases in between. The CDR3 has 15 residues. In DNA form, the CDR3 reads TGTGCCAGCAGCGCCTCGCCGGACAGCCAAGAGACCCAGTACTTC. It translates to CASSASPDSQETQYF.

This sequence joins TRBV5-4 and TRBJ2-3; TRBD2 might be the D (5 bases). The CDR3 is 13 residues long. V lost 0 bases and J lost 4, with 6 bases in between. Germline CDR1 reads SGHNT; CDR2 reads YYREEE (reference sequence). CDR3 DNA sequence: TGTGCCAGCAGCTTGGAAGCGGCAGATACGCAGTATTTT. Its translation: CASSLEAADTQYF.

The chain is built from TRBV5-1 and TRBJ2-2; TRBD1 matches 9 bases. Germline V gene data show CDR1 as SGHRS and CDR2 as YFSETQ. J was trimmed by 6 bases and V by 4 bases; bases with no gene match: 7. The CDR3 is 15 amino acids. The CDR3 here is CASSLGQGWPGELFF. Here the CDR3 DNA reads TGCGCCAGCAGCCTCGGACAGGGGTGGCCCGGGGAGCTGTTTTTT.

The chain has TRBV2 and TRBJ2-5; TRBD2 aligns across 8 bases. V dropped 7 bases and J dropped 5; count of bases not matched to a gene: 3. CDR1 and CDR2 (germline): SNHLY, FYNNEI. The CDR3 runs 12 residues. CDR3 region: CASTRGVETQYF. CDR3 coding DNA: TGTGCCAGCACGCGGGGGGTGGAGACCCAGTACTTC.

The chain employs TRBV6-1 and TRBJ2-2; 9 nucleotides line up with TRBD2. The CDR3 runs to 16 residues. Germline CDR1 is MNHNS and CDR2 is SASEGT. After removal of 4 bases from V and 3 bases from J, the junction contained 6 bases not matched to a gene. The CDR3, as DNA: TGTGCCAGCAGTGCTGGGAGCGGGGGGTACACCGGGGAGCTGTTTTTT. Translated, it gives CASSAGSGGYTGELFF.

The rearrangement links TRBV19 to TRBJ1-4, with 8 bases that match TRBD1. Germline V gene lookup returns CDR1 LNHDA and CDR2 SQIVND (reference sequence). CDR3 length: 14 residues. Trimming removed 10 bases from V and 2 bases from J; junction bases left unmatched: 6. CDR3 sequence: CATLRQGTNEKLFF. As DNA, the CDR3 is TGTGCCACCTTAAGACAGGGGACTAATGAAAAACTGTTTTTT.

The chain has TRBV15 and TRBJ2-7; TRBD2 aligns across 9 bases. Germline lookup yields CDR1 LNHNV and CDR2 YYDKDF (reference sequence). The CDR3 consists of 15 residues. Trimming at V came to 2 bases and at J to 3 bases, leaving 5 bases not matched to a gene. Here the CDR3 DNA reads TGTGCCACCAGCAGAATGGGACTAGCTGGCTACGAGCAGTACTTC. Its protein product is CATSRMGLAGYEQYF.

The J gene is TRBJ2-1, the V gene TRBV5-4; TRBD1 agrees at 7 bases. The length of the CDR3 is 15 residues. V gave up 0 bases and J gave up 0 bases; unmatched junction bases: 0. Germline V gene sequence: CDR1 SGHNT, CDR2 YYREEE (reference sequence). The CDR3 coding sequence is TGTGCCAGCAGCTTGGGACAGGGCTCCTACAATGAGCAGTTCTTC. Protein sequence: CASSLGQGSYNEQFF.

The gene calls are TRBV30 and TRBJ1-1, with 7 bases aligning to TRBD1. The CDR3 length is 13 residues. CDR1 and CDR2 (germline): GTSNPN, SVGIG (reference sequence). V gave up 2 bases and J gave up 4 bases; unmatched junction bases: 4. The CDR3 reads CAWSRQGGTEAFF. In DNA form, the CDR3 reads TGTGCCTGGAGTCGACAGGGTGGCACTGAAGCTTTCTTT. Supplemented by reference TRBV30 and TRBJ1-1, the full variable domain reads SQTIHQWPATLVQPVGSPLSLECTVEGTSNPNLYWYRQAAGRGLQLLFYSVGIGQISSEVPQNLSASRPQDRQFILSSKKLLLSDSGFYLCAWSRQGGTEAFFGQGTRLTVV.

The chain employs TRBV2 and TRBJ2-5; 9 nucleotides match TRBD2. This CDR3 is built from 14 residues. Germline values: CDR1 SNHLY, CDR2 FYNNEI. The junction had 7 bases not matched to a gene; V was cut back by 6 bases and J by 5 bases. In DNA form, the CDR3 reads TGTGCCAGCAGGGGCGGGGGGGCGGTGGAGACCCAGTACTTC. It codes for CASRGGGAVETQYF.

The chain recombines TRBV4-2 with TRBJ1-3, with D possibly being TRBD1 (5 bases). Germline CDR1 is LGHNA and CDR2 is YNFKEQ. Trimming cost V 0 bases and J 4 bases, with 10 bases left between them. The CDR3 extends over 15 amino acids. The CDR3 nucleotides read TGTGCCAGCAGCCAAGACCCCAGGGTCGGAAACACCATATATTTT. Translated, it gives CASSQDPRVGNTIYF.

This chain uses TRBV19 with TRBJ2-1; D is uncertain. The germline gives CDR1 LNHDA, CDR2 SQIVND (reference sequence). Trimming took 5 bases from V and 0 from J, leaving 2 bases between them. CDR3 size: 12 residues. The CDR3 DNA reads as TGTGCCAGTAGTCTCTCCTACAATGAGCAGTTCTTC. Its translation: CASSLSYNEQFF.

The V gene is TRBV11-2, the J gene TRBJ2-3, with TRBD2 identical over 8 bases. The V gene's germline CDR1 is SGHAT and CDR2 FQNNGV. J was trimmed by 5 bases and V by 5 bases; bases with no gene match: 9. This CDR3 has 15 amino acids. The CDR3: CASSPRGGIEDTQYF. As DNA, the CDR3 is TGTGCCAGCAGCCCACGGGGGGGTATTGAAGATACGCAGTATTTT.

This sequence joins TRBV7-2 and TRBJ2-2, with D unclear. CDR3 length: 15 residues. From germline, CDR1 is SGHTA and CDR2 FQGNSA. Trimming took off 5 bases at V and 1 base at J, with 11 bases between the two ends. The chain's CDR3 is CASSPRPRNTGELFF. CDR3 coding DNA: TGTGCCAGCAGCCCCCGTCCGCGGAACACCGGGGAGCTGTTTTTT.